This is a list of T cell receptor beta chains from one sample in a study of blood T cell repertoires in COVID-19. Produced via immunoSEQ multiplex PCR; TCRdb's table is partial and in-frame only. Of about 45,000 clones in the sample, under 95% were seen once. The sample consisted of peripheral blood. The receptors were sampled from a man in his 70s with active COVID-19. Both conserved end residues are part of each CDR3. D genes are given only for firm matches. A clone size is listed for some rows: how often the clone was seen (once, few, many), or a class if it is expanded.

D	size	J	V	DNA	CDR3
.	few	TRBJ1-2	TRBV28	TGTGCCAGCAGTTCACCCTCGACAGCTAACTATGGCTACACCTTC	CASSSPSTANYGYTF
.	.	TRBJ2-1	TRBV18	TGTGCCAGCTCACCACCACCGATCAGGGCCCAGGTGCAGTTCTTC	CASSPPPIRAQVQFF
TRBD1	.	TRBJ2-5	TRBV27	TGTGCCAGCAGTCCAGGGACAGGGCGAGTGACCCAGTACTTC	CASSPGTGRVTQYF
.	once	TRBJ1-6	TRBV28	TGTGCCATCTTACCCTCCATTAGTTCACCCCTCCACTTT	CAILPSISSPLHF
.	.	TRBJ1-5	TRBV19	TGTGCCAGTAGTATAGCCTCTGGGACTCGCAATCAGCCCCAGCATTTT	CASSIASGTRNQPQHF
TRBD2	.	TRBJ2-3	TRBV30	TGTGCCTGGAGTGTACTCGGGGGGGGCAGCACAGATACGCAGTATTTT	CAWSVLGGGSTDTQYF
.	.	TRBJ2-7	TRBV28	TGTGCCAGCAGTTTTTCTGCCACAGGAGACTCCTACGAGCAGTACTTC	CASSFSATGDSYEQYF
TRBD1	.	TRBJ2-7	TRBV7-9	TGTGCCAGCAGCTCCAGCTCCGGGACAGCCTACGAGCAGTACTTC	CASSSSSGTAYEQYF
TRBD2	.	TRBJ2-3	TRBV10-3	TGTGCCACCCTAGCGGGGGGCAACGAAGATACGCAGTATTTT	CATLAGGNEDTQYF
TRBD1	.	TRBJ2-5	TRBV12-3/TRBV12-4	TGTGCCAGCAGTTGGACAGGTGAAGAGACCCAGTACTTC	CASSWTGEETQYF
TRBD2	.	TRBJ2-7	TRBV28	TGTGCCAGCAGTCTGAGGTCGGCTAGCGGGAGGGGCGAGCAGTACTTC	CASSLRSASGRGEQYF
.	once	TRBJ2-7	TRBV2	TGTGCCAGCGCACTAGTCTATGTCTCCGAGCAGTACTTC	CASALVYVSEQYF
TRBD1	.	TRBJ1-4	TRBV7-7	TGTGCCAGCAGCAGGGGGACAGGGCGGAGTGAAAAACTGTTTTTT	CASSRGTGRSEKLFF
TRBD2	.	TRBJ2-3	TRBV18	TGTGCCAGCTCACCAAGGCGGGGGGGTTCAGATACGCAGTATTTT	CASSPRRGGSDTQYF
TRBD2	.	TRBJ2-7	TRBV4-2	TGTGCCAGCAGCCCCGGGACTAGCGGGGCATACGAGCAGTACTTC	CASSPGTSGAYEQYF
TRBD1	.	TRBJ1-5	TRBV18	TGTGCCAGCTCACCTGGGACAGCTAATCAGCCCCAGCATTTT	CASSPGTANQPQHF
TRBD2	.	TRBJ2-5	TRBV6-5	TGTGCCAGCAGTCCAGCGGGAGGGGGGGAAGAGACCCAGTACTTC	CASSPAGGGEETQYF
TRBD2	.	TRBJ2-7	TRBV6-5	TGTGCCAGCTCCGAGGGACTAGCGGGCTCCTACGAGCAGTACTTC	CASSEGLAGSYEQYF